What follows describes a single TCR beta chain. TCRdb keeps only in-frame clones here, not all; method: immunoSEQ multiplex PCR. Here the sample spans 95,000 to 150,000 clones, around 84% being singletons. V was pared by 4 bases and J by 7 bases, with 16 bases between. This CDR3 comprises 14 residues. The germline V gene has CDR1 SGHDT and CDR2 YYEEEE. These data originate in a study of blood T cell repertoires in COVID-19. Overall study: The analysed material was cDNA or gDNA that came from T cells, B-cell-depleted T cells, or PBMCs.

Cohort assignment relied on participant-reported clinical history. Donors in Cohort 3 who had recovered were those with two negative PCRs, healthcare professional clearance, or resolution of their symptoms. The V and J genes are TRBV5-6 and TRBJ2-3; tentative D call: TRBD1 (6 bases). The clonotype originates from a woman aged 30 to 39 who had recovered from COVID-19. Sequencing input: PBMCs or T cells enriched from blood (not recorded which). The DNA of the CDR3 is TGTGCCAGCAGCCTCCCGGGACAAGGAAATACGCAGTATTTT. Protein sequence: CASSLPGQGNTQYF.